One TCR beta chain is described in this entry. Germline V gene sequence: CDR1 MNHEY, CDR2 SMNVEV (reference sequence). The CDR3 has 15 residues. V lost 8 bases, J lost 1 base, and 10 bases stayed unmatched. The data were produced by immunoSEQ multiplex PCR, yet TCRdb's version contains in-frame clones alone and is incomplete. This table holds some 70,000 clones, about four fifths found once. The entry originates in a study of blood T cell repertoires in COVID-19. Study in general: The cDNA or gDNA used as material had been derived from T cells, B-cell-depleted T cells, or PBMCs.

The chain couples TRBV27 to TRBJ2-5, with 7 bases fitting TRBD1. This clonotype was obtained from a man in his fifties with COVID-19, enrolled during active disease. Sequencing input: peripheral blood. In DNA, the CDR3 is TGTGCCAGCGCAATACTACAGGGGTTCCAAGAGACCCAGTACTTC. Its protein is CASAILQGFQETQYF.